This entry concerns a single T cell receptor (beta chain). Which antigen it targets is not known. The sample holds no much larger clone one base away, and base qualities are not on file. TCRbeta CDR3 regions were amplified from genomic DNA by means of the immunoSEQ Assay, a bias-controlled multiplex PCR. The authors processed their data as follows. The number of nucleated cells in each sample was estimated by amplification of reference gene primers within the assay. Sequence reads were collapsed and filtered to measure the absolute abundance of every unique TCRbeta CDR3 rearrangement. For each sample, productive Simpson clonality was calculated as the square root of Simpson's diversity index over productive rearrangements. TCRdb re-hosts the immuneACCESS table, in-frame sequences only. Its copies lack some clones; in the studies checked, an unresolved V gene accounts for under half of them, and the cause for the rest is not known. From that table come the V and J calls and clone size; the DNA was used to work out D and trimming. Counted in this sample were a few hundred thousand clones; approximately 86% of them appeared once. The ten largest make up about 4% of the sample.

Whole blood was collected in K2EDTA tubes by collaborating institutions according to the institutions' own protocols. Collaborator samples were shipped for TCRbeta analysis as frozen whole blood, isolated PBMCs, or DNA extracted from either sample type. Per the germline V gene, MNHEY is the CDR1 and SVGAGI is the CDR2. The CDR3 numbers 15 residues from cysteine through phenylalanine. Here the CDR3 DNA is all that survives: 45 bases in frame from base 1. Relative to germline, V is 10 bases shorter and J is 6 bases shorter, with 24 bases between their ends. This entry belongs to a study of blood T cell repertoires in COVID-19 (dated by TCRdb to 2018 to 2020). Regarding the complete study: Samples from collaborators originated in the United States, Italy and Spain and spanned both the acute and convalescent phases of COVID-19. The material from the prospective study consisted of cDNA or gDNA derived from T cells, B-cell-depleted T cells, or PBMCs. The dataset comprised deeply sampled blood TCRbeta repertoires from subjects exposed to, actively infected with, or recovered from COVID-19. The repertoires were made available in a free public database intended to serve as a resource for research on the immune response to SARS-CoV-2. The samples were drawn from the first 160 participants of the ongoing ImmuneRACE study and from some 1,300 subjects provided by 6 global collaborators. Nearly every sample came with metadata listing a de-identified subject ID, COVID-19 status, age in years and sex. Where available, HLA class I and class II types were obtained from metadata supplied by the sample provider rather than from assay-based typing.

General conclusions and limits of the study: The amount of clinical and demographic metadata varied by source and participant and was provided uncurated.

Recombination connected TRBV6-5 to TRBJ1-2; no confident D gene assignment can be made. The sample taken for sequencing was peripheral blood. The source is a man between 18 and 35 years old with active or convalescent COVID-19. Here is the DNA: TGTGCCACCTACACGGGTCCTCCTCGTCTCCATGGCTACACCTTC. This translates into CATYTGPPRLHGYTF.